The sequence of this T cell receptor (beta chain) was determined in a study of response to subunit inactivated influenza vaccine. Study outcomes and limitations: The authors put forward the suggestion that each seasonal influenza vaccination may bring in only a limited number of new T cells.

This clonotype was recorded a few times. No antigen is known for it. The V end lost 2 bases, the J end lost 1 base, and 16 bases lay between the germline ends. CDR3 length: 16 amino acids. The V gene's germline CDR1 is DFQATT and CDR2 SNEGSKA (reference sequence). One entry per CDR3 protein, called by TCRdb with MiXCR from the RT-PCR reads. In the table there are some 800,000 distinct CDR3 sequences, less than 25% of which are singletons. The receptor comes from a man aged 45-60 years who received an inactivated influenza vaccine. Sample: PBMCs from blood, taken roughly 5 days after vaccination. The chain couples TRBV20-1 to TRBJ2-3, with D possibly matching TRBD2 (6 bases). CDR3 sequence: CSARRLQRAGTDTQYF. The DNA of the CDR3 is TGCAGTGCTAGAAGACTCCAGCGGGCCGGCACAGATACGCAGTATTTT.